This T cell receptor beta chain appears in the sequencing data of a study of T cells after yellow fever vaccination (dated by TCRdb to about 2019). Turning to the overall study: The SMART-Seq v4 Ultra Low Input RNA kit was used to prepare libraries from fractions with low cell numbers. To follow T-cell clones before and after primary and booster YFV17D yellow fever vaccination, bulk TCR alpha and beta repertoires were sequenced over time. Two healthy male donors made up the cohort, one aged 18 to 30 years and the other aged 30 to 40 years. Blood was collected at multiple timepoints before and after primary and secondary immunization, and bulk PBMC replicates and cell subsets were isolated.

TCR cDNA was made using 5'RACE template switching, a step that added a universal primer site and unique molecular identifiers. Priming for cDNA synthesis came from both the TCR alpha and TCR beta constant segments. Library amplification used two PCR steps, and the second PCR step added sample barcodes and sequencing adapters. Sequencing of libraries was performed on Illumina HiSeq 2500 (2x100 bp) or NovaSeq (2x150 bp). On the authors' methods: MIGEC handled demultiplexing of reads and collapsing into UMI consensus sequences, while MiXCR performed V(D)J alignment. Vaccine-responding clonotypes were defined with edgeR using replicate PBMC samples, requiring FDR below 0.01 and a log2 fold change above 5 up to day 15. Bulk clonotypes were assigned CD4 or CD8 identity according to which sequenced CD4 or CD8 repertoire held them at higher abundance. TCRdb reprocessing: public reads trimmed at Q25 with fastp, clones called with MiXCR, in-frame beta chains kept. Records with the same CDR3 protein are collapsed into one entry carrying the most frequent genes and DNA. In this record, the V and J calls reflect TCRdb's handling and not the investigators' own analysis. Across this sample there are just under 600,000 distinct CDR3 sequences, with roughly 13% seen only once. About 14% of the sample lies in the top ten.

CDR1 and CDR2 are read off the germline V gene as SGHAT and FQNNGV. The CDR3 goes from the cysteine to the phenylalanine over 20 residues. Only the CDR3 part of the read is kept: 60 bases, read in frame from the first base. The trim is 3 bases for V and 1 base for J, with a gap of 27 bases between the germline ends. Interpreted using the paper, the treatment or condition label stands for: live attenuated yellow fever vaccine strain. At each blood-draw timepoint, two biological replicates of bulk PBMCs were collected. PBMCs were isolated from peripheral blood using a standard Ficoll-Paque protocol. RNA was extracted with TriZol from bulk PBMCs, CD4 and CD8 fractions, and dextramer-positive and dextramer-negative fractions. This clonotype was detected only a few times. This receptor's antigen is unknown. No base quality values were provided; no much bigger clone lies one nucleotide off. Beyond this particular receptor, the publication reports: Computational filtering was required because FACS-sorted repertoires could contain abundant contaminating clonotypes from the bulk population. Because the study included only a couple of donors, the extent to which the findings can be generalized is limited. The secondary T-cell response was weaker than the primary response but faster, peaking on day 5 instead of day 15. A small fraction of clonotypes showed up in both the CD4 and CD8 compartments, probably as a result of convergent recombination. After the booster, most of the clones that had expanded following primary vaccination were detected again (almost 98% of CD4 and 85% to 90% of CD8), which suggests that memory was broadly maintained.

The TCR originated in a man aged 25 to 45 who received the YFV17D yellow fever vaccine. This sample comprised PBMCs, obtained on the day of the yellow fever booster vaccination. The chain was built from TRBV11-2 and TRBJ2-5; the D region possibly corresponds to TRBD2 (6 bases align). The CDR3 region has the sequence CASSLYGIGVHSGGQETQYF. The DNA reads TGTGCCAGCAGCTTGTACGGCATCGGGGTCCATAGCGGAGGCCAAGAGACCCAGTACTTC.